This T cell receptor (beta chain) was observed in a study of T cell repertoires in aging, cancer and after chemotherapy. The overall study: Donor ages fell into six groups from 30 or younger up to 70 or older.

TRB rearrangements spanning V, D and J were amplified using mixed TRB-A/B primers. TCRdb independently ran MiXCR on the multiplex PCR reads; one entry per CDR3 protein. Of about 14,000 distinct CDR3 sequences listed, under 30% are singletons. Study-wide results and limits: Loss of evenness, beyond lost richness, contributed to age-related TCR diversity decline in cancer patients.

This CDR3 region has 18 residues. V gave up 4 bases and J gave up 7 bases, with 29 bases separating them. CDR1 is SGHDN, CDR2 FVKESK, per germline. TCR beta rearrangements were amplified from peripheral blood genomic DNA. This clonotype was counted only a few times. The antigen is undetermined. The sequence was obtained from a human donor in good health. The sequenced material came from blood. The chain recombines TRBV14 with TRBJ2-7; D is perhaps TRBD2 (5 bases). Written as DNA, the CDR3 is TGTGCCAGCAGCCGAGCGCCTAGCTCCTACCCCTCCTTTTCGGAGCAGTACTTC. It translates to CASSRAPSSYPSFSEQYF. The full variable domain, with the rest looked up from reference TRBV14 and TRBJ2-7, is EAGVTQFPSHSVIEKGQTVTLRCDPISGHDNLYWYRRVMGKEIKFLLHFVKESKQDESGMPNNRFLAERTGGTYSTLKVQPAELEDSGVYFCASSRAPSSYPSFSEQYFGPGTRLTVT.